The 31 T cell receptor beta chains listed next were all sequenced from one sample in a study of T cell changes during pregnancy in multiple sclerosis. Data came from immunoSEQ multiplex PCR; TCRdb stores just in-frame clones and leaves some out. The repertoire holds over 30,000 clones, about nine tenths seen once, with around 10% in the top ten. The material sequenced was CD8+ T cells from peripheral blood mononuclear cells, taken in the third trimester of pregnancy. Receptors were obtained from a female donor with multiple sclerosis, enrolled in a pregnancy study.

The chain couples TRBV19 to TRBJ2-7, with 7 bases matching TRBD1. V lost 5 bases, J lost 0 bases, and 4 bases stayed unmatched. Germline V gives CDR1 LNHDA, CDR2 SQIVND (reference sequence). The CDR3 runs to 14 residues. CDR3 protein: CASSDRDSSYEQYF. CDR3 sequence (DNA): TGTGCCAGTAGTGACCGGGACAGCTCCTACGAGCAGTACTTC.

The chain combines TRBV9 with TRBJ2-2, with 8 nucleotides matching TRBD1. CDR1 is SGDLS and CDR2 is YYNGEE in the germline V gene. Germline trimming cut 4 bases from V and 0 bases from J; bases unmatched to any gene: 8. The CDR3 covers 17 residues. CDR3 region: CASSPSPGQANTGELFF. CDR3 DNA: TGTGCCAGCAGCCCAAGCCCGGGACAGGCGAACACCGGGGAGCTGTTTTTT.

This rearrangement joins TRBV6-5 to TRBJ2-2; tentative D call: TRBD2 (6 bases). Germline V gene sequence: CDR1 MNHEY, CDR2 SVGAGI. This CDR3 has 14 residues. Trimming pared 6 bases from V and 7 bases from J, leaving 15 bases between. Here the CDR3 reads CASSWVGGSGELFF. CDR3 coding DNA: TGTGCCAGCAGCTGGGTTGGGGGGAGCGGGGAGCTGTTTTTT.

The V and J genes are TRBV7-2 and TRBJ1-1; D not certain. Germline loops: CDR1 SGHTA, CDR2 FQGNSA. This CDR3 is 13 amino acids long. With 5 bases removed from V and 1 base from J, the gap between germline ends came to 8 bases. CDR3 nucleotides: TGTGCCAGCAGCCAGAGCGGGAACACTGAAGCTTTCTTT. It is translated as CASSQSGNTEAFF.

DNA of the CDR3: TGTGCCAGCAGTACCAGGGGAATCCGCGAGCAGTACTTC. This encodes CASSTRGIREQYF. This sequence joins TRBV25-1 and TRBJ2-5, with a possible D match to TRBD1 (6 bases). Gene TRBJ2-7 matches the end of the DNA better, so the J call may be wrong. The germline CDR1 and CDR2 sequences are MGHDK and SYGVNS. The length of the CDR3 is 13 residues.

The rearrangement joins TRBV7-6 to TRBJ2-3, with a possible D match to TRBD1 (6 bases). The V end was cut by 2 bases, the J end by 9 bases, with 21 bases between. The germline V gene has CDR1 SGHVS and CDR2 FNYEAQ. The CDR3 length is 16 residues. In DNA, the CDR3 is TGTGCCAGCAGCTTAAGTAGACCTGAGGGGGTATCGACGCAGTATTTT. It is translated as CASSLSRPEGVSTQYF.

The V call is TRBV7-3, the J call TRBJ2-6; 8 bases are shared with TRBD1. V was clipped by 3 bases and J by 0 bases; unmatched bases: 4. This CDR3 has 17 residues. Germline CDR1 SGHTA, CDR2 FQGTGA. DNA for the CDR3: TGTGCCAGCAGCTTGGTAGGACAGGGCTCTGGGGCCAACGTCCTGACTTTC. It specifies CASSLVGQGSGANVLTF.

The genes are TRBV4-1 and TRBJ1-3; tentatively, D is TRBD1 (5 bases). The germline V and J ends were trimmed by 4 bases and 0 bases, with 10 bases remaining between them. The CDR3 spans 15 residues. Germline CDR1 reads MGHRA; CDR2 reads YSYEKL. The chain's CDR3 is CASSRGGGSGNTIYF. The CDR3 nucleotides are TGCGCCAGCAGCCGAGGCGGGGGCTCTGGAAACACCATATATTTT.

The chain recombines TRBV9 with TRBJ2-5; 7 bases map to TRBD1. The CDR3 length is 14 residues. V lost 2 bases and J lost 4; bases outside the gene matches: 5. Germline V lookup: CDR1 SGDLS, CDR2 YYNGEE. The CDR3 DNA reads TGTGCCAGCAGCGTTAGGACAGGAGGAGAGACCCAGTACTTC. The encoded protein is CASSVRTGGETQYF.

This clone was observed once. This chain links TRBV5-6 with TRBJ2-5; D call uncertain. The J call may be in error: the DNA end matches TRBJ2-7 better. The CDR3 length is 14 residues. The V gene's germline CDR1 is SGHDT and CDR2 YYEEEE. CDR3 sequence (DNA): TGTGCCAGCAGCTTGTCGCGGAGCTCCTACGAGCAGTACTTC. Protein product: CASSLSRSSYEQYF.

The V and J genes are TRBV30 and TRBJ2-7, with D unresolved. V dropped 7 bases and J dropped 5 bases, with 9 bases sitting between them. In germline, CDR1 is GTSNPN, CDR2 SVGIG (reference sequence). This CDR3 is built from 10 residues. The DNA for the CDR3 is TGTGCCTTCCTAGACGACGAGCAGTACTTC. Protein product: CAFLDDEQYF.

This clone is medium-sized in the sample. This chain connects TRBV29-1 to TRBJ2-5; D gene unclear. V was shortened by 5 bases and J by 1 base, with 11 bases between the two germline ends. The CDR3 length is 13 residues. Per the germline V gene, CDR1 is SQVTM and CDR2 is ANQGSEA. This CDR3 is CSVLLSFQETQYF. CDR3 nucleotides: TGCAGCGTTTTACTGAGTTTCCAAGAGACCCAGTACTTC.

This rearrangement joins TRBV2 to TRBJ2-5; TRBD2 might be the D (6 bases). The germline V and J ends were trimmed by 2 bases and 3 bases, with 13 bases remaining between them. The CDR3 is 15 residues long. The germline V gene encodes CDR1 SNHLY and CDR2 FYNNEI. This chain's CDR3 is CASSELTRPKETQYF. The CDR3 bases are TGTGCCAGCAGTGAACTGACTAGACCCAAAGAGACCCAGTACTTC.

This clone came up once. The chain uses TRBV6-1 and TRBJ2-1; D possibly corresponds to TRBD1 (6 bases). CDR1 MNHNS and CDR2 SASEGT come from the germline V gene. Trimming cost V 4 bases and J 4 bases, with 8 bases left between them. This CDR3 comprises 13 residues. CDR3 sequence: CASSVTGYNEQFF. In DNA, the CDR3 is TGTGCCAGCAGTGTGACAGGATACAATGAGCAGTTCTTC.

This chain links TRBV2 with TRBJ1-6; possibly TRBD1 for D (6 bases). The CDR3 loop spans 14 amino acids. Germline V lookup: CDR1 SNHLY, CDR2 FYNNEI. The ends were cut back, 6 bases at V and 2 bases at J, with 8 bases in the middle. The CDR3 spells CASSRQAYNSPLHF. CDR3 coding DNA: TGTGCCAGCAGCCGACAGGCCTATAATTCACCCCTCCACTTT.

CDR3 coding DNA: TGTGCCAGCAGTTCAGGTGATACGCAGTATTTT. Translating it yields CASSSGDTQYF. The chain is built from TRBV27 and TRBJ2-3; no definite D call. Trimming took 4 bases from V and 6 from J, leaving 5 bases between them. This CDR3 region has 11 residues. In germline, CDR1 is MNHEY, CDR2 SMNVEV (reference sequence).

The gene calls are TRBV9 and TRBJ2-1; 9 nucleotides align to TRBD1. This CDR3 spans 14 amino acids. Germline V gene data show CDR1 as SGDLS and CDR2 as YYNGEE. V gave up 3 bases and J gave up 6 bases; unmatched junction bases: 4. The DNA of the CDR3 is TGTGCCAGCAGCGCGGACAGGGGTCTCAATGAGCAGTTCTTC. Protein: CASSADRGLNEQFF.

J is TRBJ2-3 and V is TRBV6-1, with a weak D call TRBD1 (6 bases). This CDR3 is 15 amino acids long. V dropped 6 bases and J dropped 1 base, with 14 bases sitting between them. The germline CDR1 and CDR2 sequences are MNHNS and SASEGT. The CDR3 region has the DNA TGTGCCAGCAGCGGACGAGGGGGAGGCACAGATACGCAGTATTTT. It encodes CASSGRGGGTDTQYF.

J is TRBJ2-1 and V is TRBV9; TRBD2 matches 8 bases. Germline values: CDR1 SGDLS, CDR2 YYNGEE. V lost 4 bases, J lost 7 bases, and 7 bases stayed unmatched. CDR3 length: 14 amino acids. CDR3 coding DNA: TGTGCCAGCAGCCCAGGACTAGCAGGGAATGAGCAGTTCTTC. The encoded protein is CASSPGLAGNEQFF.

This chain uses TRBV28 with TRBJ2-1; 10 nucleotides match TRBD2. This CDR3 region has 18 residues. Germline CDR1 is MDHEN and CDR2 is SYDVKM. V shed 6 bases and J 4 bases; nucleotides not matched to a gene: 15. Written as DNA, the CDR3 is TGTGCCAGCAGCACCTCGGCTAGCGGGAGTATGAGATACAATGAGCAGTTCTTC. Translating it yields CASSTSASGSMRYNEQFF. Full variable domain (remainder filled in from reference TRBV28 and TRBJ2-1): DVKVTQSSRYLVKRTGEKVFLECVQDMDHENMFWYRQDPGLGLRLIYFSYDVKMKEKGDIPEGYSVSREKKERFSLILESASTNQTSMYLCASSTSASGSMRYNEQFFGPGTRLTVL.

The J gene is TRBJ2-6, the V gene TRBV27; D gene ambiguous. CDR1 and CDR2 from the germline V gene are MNHEY and SMNVEV (reference sequence). Trimming shortened V by 6 bases and J by 0 bases, and 15 bases separated the two germline ends. The CDR3 has 17 amino acids. The CDR3 protein is CASSSYPPHSGANVLTF. The CDR3 DNA follows: TGTGCCAGCAGCTCTTACCCTCCACACTCTGGGGCCAACGTCCTGACTTTC.

The V and J genes are TRBV2 and TRBJ1-3; D gene ambiguous. The CDR3 is 17 amino acids. V was shortened by 6 bases and J by 0 bases, with 18 bases between the two germline ends. Germline V CDR1 and CDR2: SNHLY, FYNNEI. CDR3 loop: CASSPRGLGVSGNTIYF. The CDR3 DNA follows: TGTGCCAGCAGCCCGCGGGGTTTGGGAGTCTCTGGAAACACCATATATTTT.

The chain joins TRBV6-5 to TRBJ2-3, with D perhaps matching TRBD1 (5 bases). This CDR3 contains 15 residues. Trimming cost V 3 bases and J 4 bases, with 14 bases left between them. CDR1 and CDR2 (germline): MNHEY, SVGAGI. The CDR3: CASSYTGIGADTQYF. CDR3 DNA: TGTGCCAGCAGTTATACAGGTATCGGTGCAGATACGCAGTATTTT.

CDR3 bases: TGTGCCAGCAGTCTAGCGGGACGCTCCTACAATGAGCAGTTCTTC. Encoded protein: CASSLAGRSYNEQFF. This chain joins TRBV7-8 and TRBJ2-1; 9 bases agree with TRBD2. Looked up from germline, CDR1 is SGHVS and CDR2 is FQNEAQ. The CDR3 spans 15 residues. Germline trimming cut 6 bases from V and 0 bases from J; bases unmatched to any gene: 3.

The rearrangement links TRBV9 to TRBJ2-7, with 10 bases lining up with TRBD2. The CDR3 is 16 amino acids. The J segment lost 4 bases and the V segment lost 0 bases, leaving 7 bases of the junction unmatched. CDR1 is SGDLS and CDR2 is YYNGEE in the germline V gene. DNA of the CDR3: TGTGCCAGCAGCGTAGGATCTAGCGGGAGTGGATACGAGCAGTACTTC. As protein: CASSVGSSGSGYEQYF.

The gene calls are TRBV28 and TRBJ2-7; D is perhaps TRBD2 (5 bases). CDR3 length equals 18 residues. The V end was cut by 4 bases, the J end by 4 bases, with 26 bases between. Per the germline V gene, CDR1 is MDHEN and CDR2 is SYDVKM. The CDR3: CASSSSLDFSPKRYEQYF. CDR3 DNA: TGTGCCAGCAGTTCCTCGCTCGACTTTTCCCCTAAGCGGTACGAGCAGTACTTC.

The chain uses TRBV6-5 and TRBJ1-1; tentatively, D is TRBD1 (5 bases). In germline, CDR1 is MNHEY, CDR2 SVGAGI. The length of the CDR3 is 16 residues. Trimming stripped 4 bases from V and 0 bases from J, with 15 bases between. As DNA, the CDR3 is TGTGCCAGCAGTTTCGATTCAGGGCGGATGAACACTGAAGCTTTCTTT. It is translated as CASSFDSGRMNTEAFF.

The V and J genes are TRBV9 and TRBJ2-7; 9 bases align to TRBD2. Germline assignment: CDR1 SGDLS and CDR2 YYNGEE. The V and J ends lost 3 bases and 6 bases, in that order; junction bases with no gene match: 7. The CDR3 contains 14 residues. The CDR3, as DNA: TGTGCCAGCAGCGCCGGGGGACTAGCTTCCGAGCAGTACTTC. It codes for CASSAGGLASEQYF.

In its sample, this clone was seen once. This chain uses TRBV27 with TRBJ1-6, with D hard to call. The CDR3 has 15 residues. The ends were cut back, 4 bases at V and 7 bases at J, with 14 bases in the middle. Germline V lookup: CDR1 MNHEY, CDR2 SMNVEV (reference sequence). CDR3 residues: CASSYAPGYNSPLHF. The CDR3 DNA follows: TGTGCCAGCAGTTACGCCCCCGGGTACAATTCACCCCTCCACTTT.

The chain recombines TRBV27 with TRBJ2-7, with no clear D. The CDR3 covers 17 residues. Between the trimmed V and J ends, which lost 0 bases and 4 bases, there was a span of 19 bases. Germline assignment: CDR1 MNHEY and CDR2 SMNVEV (reference sequence). CDR3 DNA: TGTGCCAGCAGTTTATCGATCAGGAAGCACAACGGTTACGAGCAGTACTTC. Translated: CASSLSIRKHNGYEQYF.

This rearrangement joins TRBV5-6 to TRBJ2-1; 9 nucleotides agree with TRBD2. CDR3 size: 14 residues. Germline-derived CDR1 and CDR2 are SGHDT and YYEEEE. V shed 3 bases and J 7 bases; nucleotides not matched to a gene: 5. The CDR3 loop reads CASSSTSGWNEQFF. CDR3 in DNA: TGTGCCAGCAGCTCAACTAGCGGGTGGAATGAGCAGTTCTTC.